This TCR beta chain was recorded in a study of T cells in women clearing cervical HPV infection. Whole-study context: Blood came at first lesion visit for cases, post-clearance for controls. Only a few women had HLA typing results available.

Germline V gene data show CDR1 as LNHDA and CDR2 as SQIVND (reference sequence). The length of the CDR3 is 13 residues. Study findings and constraints: T-cell numbers per sample were unknown and may explain richness differences.

Clones were read by immunoSEQ multiplex PCR, and TCRdb kept only the in-frame ones, dropping some. The repertoire table contains roughly 37,000 clones. Each participant carried one incident cervical HPV16 infection only. Worth noting for this clone: Its antigen is currently unknown. A junction boundary mismatches the germline segment, possibly from a read error. The CDR3 end is not reached by the read, which stops 3 residues before it; the germline J gene fills it in. Within the sample, other DNA sequences also encode this same CDR3.

Material for sequencing was blood buffy coat. The clonotype originates from a woman aged 18 to 75 with a cervical HPV16 infection that either progressed to CIN3+ or cleared (not recorded which). V and J are TRBV19 and TRBJ1-3; maybe TRBD1 (5 bases). The sequenced part of the CDR3 DNA is TGTGCCAGTAAGACAGCTTCTGGAAACACT. Translating gives CASKTASGNT. The whole CDR3 is CASKTASGNTIYF.